The source of this T cell receptor (beta chain) is a study of blood T cell repertoires in COVID-19. Study background: PBMCs, B-cell-depleted T cells, or T cells were the source of the cDNA or gDNA that made up the material.

Generated by immunoSEQ multiplex PCR, the TCRdb table keeps only in-frame clones and is missing some. The data show about 350,000 clones, around nine tenths seen once. The CDR3 sequence is 14 residues long. Germline V gene sequence: CDR1 LGHNT, CDR2 FRNRAP. With 3 bases removed from V and 4 bases from J, the gap between germline ends came to 13 bases. The study recruited people aged roughly 18 to 95 years across approximately 24 US areas. Exposed participants came across a COVID-19 case within 2 weeks before study entry. The rearrangement uses TRBV12-5 and TRBJ2-7; possibly TRBD1 for D (6 bases). Sequencing input: PBMCs or T cells enriched from blood (not recorded which). This receptor was obtained from a woman under 40 who had been exposed to COVID-19. The CDR3 region is CASGLSPDSYEQYF. The CDR3, as DNA: TGTGCTAGTGGTTTATCCCCGGACAGTTACGAGCAGTACTTC.